This entry concerns a single TCR beta chain. The V gene's germline CDR1 is MGHRA and CDR2 YSYEKL. The CDR3 sequence is 13 residues long. The germline V and J ends were trimmed by 0 bases and 9 bases, with 8 bases remaining between them. The data were taken from a study of T cell repertoires in cytomegalovirus infection. TCRdb reprocessed the reads via MiXCR and lists one record per CDR3 protein. The data contain about 180,000 distinct CDR3 sequences, about 17% of them singletons. Sequencing was carried out using CD8+ T cells from PBMCs. The receptor was isolated from a human donor in good health (CMV status not recorded). Some clones in this sample may be carry-over from other donors' samples. The chain combines TRBV4-1 with TRBJ2-2; D is uncertain. CDR3 sequence reads: CASSQDLGRELFF. The CDR3, as DNA: TGCGCCAGCAGCCAAGATCTCGGACGGGAGCTGTTTTTT.